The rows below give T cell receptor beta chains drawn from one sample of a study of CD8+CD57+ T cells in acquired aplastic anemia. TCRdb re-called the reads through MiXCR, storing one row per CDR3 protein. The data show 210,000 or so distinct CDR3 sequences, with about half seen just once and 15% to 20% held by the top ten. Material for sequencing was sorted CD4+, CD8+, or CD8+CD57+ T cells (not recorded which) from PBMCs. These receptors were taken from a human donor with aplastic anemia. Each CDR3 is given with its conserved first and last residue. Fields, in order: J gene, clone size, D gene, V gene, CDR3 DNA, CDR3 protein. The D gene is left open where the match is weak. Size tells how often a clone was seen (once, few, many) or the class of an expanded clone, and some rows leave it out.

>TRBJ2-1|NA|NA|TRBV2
TGTGCCAGCAGTGTCCGGGGCGATTCCTACAATGAGCAGTTCTTC
CASSVRGDSYNEQFF
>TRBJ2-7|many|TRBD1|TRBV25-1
TGTGCCAGCAGGGGTGGGCAGGGGGCTTACGAGCAGTACTTC
CASRGGQGAYEQYF
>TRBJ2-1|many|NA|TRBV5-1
TGCGCCAGCAGCTCGTTAGGTGATGAGCAGTTCTTC
CASSSLGDEQFF
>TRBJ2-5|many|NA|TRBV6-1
TGTGCCAGCAGTGACTCGGGCAGGGCGGAGACCCAGTACTTC
CASSDSGRAETQYF
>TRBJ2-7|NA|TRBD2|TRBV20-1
TGCAGTGCCCCCGGGACTAGCGGGGGTTTGAGCTCCTACAATGAGCAGTACTTC
CSAPGTSGGLSSYNEQYF
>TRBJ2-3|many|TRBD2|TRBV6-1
TGTGCCAGCAGAGGGACTAGCGGGGGTCCGGATACGCAGTATTTT
CASRGTSGGPDTQYF
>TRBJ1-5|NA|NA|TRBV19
TGTGCCAGTAACGGCAGGGACCAGCCCCAGCATTTT
CASNGRDQPQHF
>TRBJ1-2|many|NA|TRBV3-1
TGTGCCAGCAGCCAAGAGGGCCGGGACTATGGCTACACCTTC
CASSQEGRDYGYTF
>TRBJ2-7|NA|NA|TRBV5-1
TGCGCCAGCAGCCAGAATCAGGACGAGCAGTACTTC
CASSQNQDEQYF
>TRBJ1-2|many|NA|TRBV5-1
TGCGCCAGCAGCCTAGACAGTGGGGATGGCTACACCTTC
CASSLDSGDGYTF
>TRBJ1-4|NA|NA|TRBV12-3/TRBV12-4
TGTGCCAGCAGCCCAATGGGGGGCAATGAAAAACTGTTTTTT
CASSPMGGNEKLFF
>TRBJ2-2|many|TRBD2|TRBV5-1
TGCGCCAGCAGTTCAGGACTAGCCGCGAACACCGGGGAGCTGTTTTTT
CASSSGLAANTGELFF
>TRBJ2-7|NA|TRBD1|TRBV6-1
TGTGCCAGCAGTTTGGGACAGGGTGGCCACGAGCAGTACTTC
CASSLGQGGHEQYF
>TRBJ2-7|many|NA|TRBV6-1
TGTGCCAGCAGTGAAGAGGGCGAGCAGTACTTC
CASSEEGEQYF
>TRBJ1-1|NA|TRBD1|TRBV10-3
TGTGCCACCGCCGGGACAGGGGGCCAAGGGTCTAATACTGAAGCTTTCTTT
CATAGTGGQGSNTEAFF
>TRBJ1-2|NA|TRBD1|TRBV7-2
TGTGCCAGCAGCTCTGGACAGGGTGCTGAATATGGCTACACCTTC
CASSSGQGAEYGYTF
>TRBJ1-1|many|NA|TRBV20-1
TGCAGTGCTAGAGCTTCCCCCGGGGAAGGTGAAGCTTTCTTT
CSARASPGEGEAFF
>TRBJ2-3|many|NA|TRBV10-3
TGTGCCATCAGTGAGAGGGGGGAGAGAGATACGCAGTATTTT
CAISERGERDTQYF
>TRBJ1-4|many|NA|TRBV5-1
TGCGCCAGCAGGTCTACCGCACTAACTAATGAAAAACTGTTTTTT
CASRSTALTNEKLFF
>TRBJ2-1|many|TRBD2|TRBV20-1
TGCAGTGCTCCCGGACTAGCGGGGGCTTTAAGTAGCTCCTACAATGAGCAGTTCTTC
CSAPGLAGALSSSYNEQFF
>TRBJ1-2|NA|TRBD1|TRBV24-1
TGTGCCACCAGTGACCCCGGACAGGGAGATGGCTACACCTTC
CATSDPGQGDGYTF
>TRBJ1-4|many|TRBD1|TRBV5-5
TGTGCCAGCAGCCCGGAGGGGGCTGGTGAAAAACTGTTTTTT
CASSPEGAGEKLFF
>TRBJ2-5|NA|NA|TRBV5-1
NA
CAGSSGTSGFFGETQHF
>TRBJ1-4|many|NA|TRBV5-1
TGCGCCAGCAGCAGACAGAGATCAACTAATGAAAAACTGTTTTTT
CASSRQRSTNEKLFF
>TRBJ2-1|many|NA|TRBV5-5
TGTGCCAGCAGCTTGCTGACAGGACAATACAATGAGCAGTTCTTC
CASSLLTGQYNEQFF
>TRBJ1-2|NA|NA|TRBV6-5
TGTGCCAGCATCCTCGTTGGGGGTGGCTATGGCTACACCTTC
CASILVGGGYGYTF
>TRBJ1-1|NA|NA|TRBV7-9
TGTGCCAGCAGCCCGTGGGGGGTTACAGGGATTGACACTGAAGCTTTCTTT
CASSPWGVTGIDTEAFF
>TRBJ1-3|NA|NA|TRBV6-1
TGTGCCAGCAGTGAAAGTCCGCCGAACTCTGGAAACACCATATATTTT
CASSESPPNSGNTIYF
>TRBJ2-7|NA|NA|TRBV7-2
TGTGCCAGCTCACCAAGAACAGCCCCCCTTTGGAGCTCCTACGAGCAGTACTTC
CASSPRTAPLWSSYEQYF
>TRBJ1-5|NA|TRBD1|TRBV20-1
TGCAGTGCTAAGGGGACAGGGGTCAATCAGCCCCAGCATTTT
CSAKGTGVNQPQHF
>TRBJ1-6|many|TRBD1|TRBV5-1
TGCGCCAGCAGCTTAGGGACAGGGGGCGTCCCTAATTCACCCCTCCACTTT
CASSLGTGGVPNSPLHF
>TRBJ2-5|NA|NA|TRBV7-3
TGTGCCAGCAGCTTAAATGGGGGGAAAGAGACCCAGTACTTC
CASSLNGGKETQYF
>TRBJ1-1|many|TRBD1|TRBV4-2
TGTGCCAGCAGCCAAGATCAAGGGACAGATCAGAACACTGAAGCTTTCTTT
CASSQDQGTDQNTEAFF
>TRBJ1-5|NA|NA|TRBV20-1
TGCAGTGCTAGAGATCTGGGGTCCTTTAGTCAGCCCCAGCATTTT
CSARDLGSFSQPQHF
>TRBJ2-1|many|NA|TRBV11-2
TGTGCCAGCAGCTACGGACCGGGTGAGCAGTTCTTC
CASSYGPGEQFF
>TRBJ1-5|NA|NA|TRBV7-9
TGTGCCAGCAGCTTAGCCTACGGACAGCCCCAGCATTTT
CASSLAYGQPQHF
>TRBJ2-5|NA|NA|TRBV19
TGTGCCAGTAGTATCCGACAGGCGGAGACCCAGTACTTC
CASSIRQAETQYF
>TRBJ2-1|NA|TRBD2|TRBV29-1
TGCAGCGTTGACCCAATAGCGGGAGCAACAAATGAGCAGTTCTTC
CSVDPIAGATNEQFF
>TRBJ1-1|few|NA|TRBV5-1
TGCGCCAGCAGCTTGGCCTACCCGAACACTGAAGCTTTCTTT
CASSLAYPNTEAFF
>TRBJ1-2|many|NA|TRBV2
TGTGCCAGCAGCGACGACAGGCCCCCAGGCTATGGCTACACCTTC
CASSDDRPPGYGYTF
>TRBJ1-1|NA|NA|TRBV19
TGTGCCAGTAGTATAGTAGGAGACAACACTGAAGCTTTCTTT
CASSIVGDNTEAFF
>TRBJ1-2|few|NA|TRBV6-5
TGTGCCAGCAGTTTAAATGGACTTGAGAGCTACACCTTC
CASSLNGLESYTF
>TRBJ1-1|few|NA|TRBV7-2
TGTGCCAGCAGCTCGACAGTGAACACTGAAGCTTTCTTT
CASSSTVNTEAFF
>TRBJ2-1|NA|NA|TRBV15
TGTGCCACCAGCAGACGTGGAGGGGAATCCTACAATGAGCAGTTCTTC
CATSRRGGESYNEQFF
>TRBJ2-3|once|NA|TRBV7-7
TGTGCTAGCAGCTTAGCCCCGACTAGTCCTGATACGCAGTATTTT
CASSLAPTSPDTQYF
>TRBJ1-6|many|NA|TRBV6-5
TGTGCCAGCAGTCCCCGGGAGTCACGATTCTCTGGTTCACCCCTCCACTTT
CASSPRESRFSGSPLHF
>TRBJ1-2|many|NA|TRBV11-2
TGTGCCAGCAGAGGGGGGTTTGGCTACACCTTC
CASRGGFGYTF
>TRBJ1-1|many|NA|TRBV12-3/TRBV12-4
TGTGCCAGCAGTCGACAGACACACACTGAAGCTTTCTTT
CASSRQTHTEAFF
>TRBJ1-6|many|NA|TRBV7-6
TGTGTCAGCAGCTTAGATCAGGGCTCTAATTCACCCCTCCACTTT
CVSSLDQGSNSPLHF
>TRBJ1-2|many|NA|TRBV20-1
TGCAGTGCCTCATTCGGCCCGACCCGGAAAGCTTCTGGCTACACCTTC
CSASFGPTRKASGYTF
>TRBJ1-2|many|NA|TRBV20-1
TGCAGTGCTACCCGACAGAATAACTATGGCTACACCTTC
CSATRQNNYGYTF